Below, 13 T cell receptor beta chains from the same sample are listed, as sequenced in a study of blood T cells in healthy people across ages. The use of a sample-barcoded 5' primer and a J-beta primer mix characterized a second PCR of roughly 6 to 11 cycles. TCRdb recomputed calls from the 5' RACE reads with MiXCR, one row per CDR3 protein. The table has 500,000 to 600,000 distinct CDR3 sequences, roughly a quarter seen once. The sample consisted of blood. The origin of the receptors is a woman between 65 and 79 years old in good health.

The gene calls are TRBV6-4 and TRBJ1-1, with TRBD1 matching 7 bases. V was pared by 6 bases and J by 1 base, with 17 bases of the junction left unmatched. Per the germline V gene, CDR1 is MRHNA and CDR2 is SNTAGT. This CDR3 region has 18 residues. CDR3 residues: CASSPPSRDSKTNTEAFF. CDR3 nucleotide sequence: TGTGCCAGCAGCCCCCCCTCAAGGGACAGTAAAACGAACACTGAAGCTTTCTTT.

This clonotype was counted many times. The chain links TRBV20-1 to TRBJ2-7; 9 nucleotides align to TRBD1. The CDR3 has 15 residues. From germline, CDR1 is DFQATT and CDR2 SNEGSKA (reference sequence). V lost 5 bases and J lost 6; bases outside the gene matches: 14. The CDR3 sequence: CSAPLPGQGAGEQYF. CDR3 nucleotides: TGCAGTGCTCCTCTTCCGGGACAGGGAGCGGGCGAGCAGTACTTC.

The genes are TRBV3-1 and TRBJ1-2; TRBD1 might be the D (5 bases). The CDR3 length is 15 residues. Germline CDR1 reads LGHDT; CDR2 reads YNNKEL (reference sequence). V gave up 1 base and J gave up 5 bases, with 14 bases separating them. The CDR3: CASSQAPGDSYGYTF. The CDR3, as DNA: TGTGCCAGCAGCCAAGCCCCCGGCGACAGTTATGGCTACACCTTC.

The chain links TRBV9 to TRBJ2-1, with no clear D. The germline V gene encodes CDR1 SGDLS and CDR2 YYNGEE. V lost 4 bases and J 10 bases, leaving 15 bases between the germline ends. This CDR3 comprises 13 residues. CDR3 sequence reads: CASSPDPGGEQFF. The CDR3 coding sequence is TGTGCCAGCAGCCCTGACCCGGGTGGGGAGCAGTTCTTC.

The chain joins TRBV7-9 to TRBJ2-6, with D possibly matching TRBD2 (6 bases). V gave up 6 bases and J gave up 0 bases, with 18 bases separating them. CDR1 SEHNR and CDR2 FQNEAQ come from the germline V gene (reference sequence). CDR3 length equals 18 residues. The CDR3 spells CASSSPRRGYSGANVLTF. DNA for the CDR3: TGTGCCAGCAGTTCCCCGCGGAGGGGATACTCTGGGGCCAACGTCCTGACTTTC.

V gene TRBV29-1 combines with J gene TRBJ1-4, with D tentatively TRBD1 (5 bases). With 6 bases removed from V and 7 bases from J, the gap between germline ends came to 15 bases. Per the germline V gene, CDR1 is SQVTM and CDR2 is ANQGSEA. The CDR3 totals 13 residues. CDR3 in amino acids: CSVSGTYSEKLFF. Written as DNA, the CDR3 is TGCAGCGTCTCCGGGACTTATAGTGAAAAACTGTTTTTT.

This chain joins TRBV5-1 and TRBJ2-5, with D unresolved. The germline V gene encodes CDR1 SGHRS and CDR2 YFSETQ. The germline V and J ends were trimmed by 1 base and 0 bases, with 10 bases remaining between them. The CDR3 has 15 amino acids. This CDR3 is CASSLYGDYQETQYF. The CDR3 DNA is TGCGCCAGCAGCTTGTACGGAGACTACCAAGAGACCCAGTACTTC.

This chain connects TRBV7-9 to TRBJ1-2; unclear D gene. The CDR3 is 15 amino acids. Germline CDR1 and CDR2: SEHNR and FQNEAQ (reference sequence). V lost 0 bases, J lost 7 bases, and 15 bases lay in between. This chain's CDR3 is CASSLAALPAIGYTF. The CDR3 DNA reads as TGTGCCAGCAGCTTAGCGGCCCTCCCGGCAATTGGCTACACCTTC.

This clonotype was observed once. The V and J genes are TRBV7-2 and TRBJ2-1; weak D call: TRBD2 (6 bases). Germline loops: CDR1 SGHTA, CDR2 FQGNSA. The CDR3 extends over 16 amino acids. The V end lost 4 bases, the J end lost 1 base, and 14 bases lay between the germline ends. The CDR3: CASSSGLSASYNEQFF. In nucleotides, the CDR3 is TGTGCCAGCAGCTCCGGACTATCAGCATCCTACAATGAGCAGTTCTTC.

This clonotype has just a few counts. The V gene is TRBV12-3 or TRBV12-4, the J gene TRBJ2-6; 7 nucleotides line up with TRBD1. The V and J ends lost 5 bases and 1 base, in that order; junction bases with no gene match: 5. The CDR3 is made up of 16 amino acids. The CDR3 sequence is CASSRETGSGANVLTF. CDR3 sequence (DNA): TGTGCCAGCAGTCGCGAGACAGGGTCTGGGGCCAACGTCCTGACTTTC.

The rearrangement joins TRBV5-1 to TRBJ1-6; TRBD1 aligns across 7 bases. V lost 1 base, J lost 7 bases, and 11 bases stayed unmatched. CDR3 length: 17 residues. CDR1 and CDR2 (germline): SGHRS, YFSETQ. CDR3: CASSLRDSQGRNSPLHF. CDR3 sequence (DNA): TGCGCCAGCAGCTTGAGGGACAGCCAAGGACGAAATTCACCCCTCCACTTT.

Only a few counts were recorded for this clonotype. The chain's CDR3 is CASRTSGEQYF. DNA for the CDR3: TGTGCCAGCCGCACCTCGGGTGAGCAGTACTTC. The chain combines TRBV21-1 with TRBJ2-5. TRBV21-1 is a listed pseudogene. The CDR3 is made up of 11 amino acids.

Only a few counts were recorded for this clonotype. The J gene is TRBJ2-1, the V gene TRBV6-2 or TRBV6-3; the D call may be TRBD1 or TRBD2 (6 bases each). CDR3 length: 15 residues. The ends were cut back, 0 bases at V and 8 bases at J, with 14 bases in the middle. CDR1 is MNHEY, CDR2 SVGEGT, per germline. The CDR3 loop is CASSYSQGRRDEQFF. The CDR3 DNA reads TGTGCCAGCAGTTACTCTCAGGGGAGGAGGGATGAGCAGTTCTTC.